This is a list of T cell receptor beta chains from one sample in a study of blood T cell repertoires in COVID-19. The assay was immunoSEQ multiplex PCR, and TCRdb's table has in-frame clones only and misses some. The profile shows about 64,000 clones, roughly 93% of them singletons. The specimen was peripheral blood. These receptors came from a human donor in a cohort sampled during active COVID-19. CDR3s leave out the opening cysteine and the closing phenylalanine or tryptophan.

cdr3_length j_call v_call cdr3_aa
14 TRBJ2-1 TRBV5-5 ASSLDTAGAYNEQF
12 TRBJ2-1 TRBV9 ASSVSSGYNEQF
11 TRBJ1-5 TRBV25-1 ASSEAGSQPQH
11 TRBJ1-6 TRBV9 ASAKTGGSPLH
13 TRBJ2-3 TRBV7-2 ASLSRLAGRDTQY
15 TRBJ2-2 TRBV18 ASSPYTSVGNTGELF
13 TRBJ2-3 TRBV10-3 AISQIAASTDTQY
13 TRBJ2-5 TRBV6-5 ASSYSIVGGETQY
14 TRBJ2-5 TRBV5-1 ASSLGDRPSGETQY
14 TRBJ1-2 TRBV28 ASSAPPGQGEYGYT
13 TRBJ2-4 TRBV5-1 ASSLEGAGGNIQY
12 TRBJ2-3 TRBV7-3 ASSARASTDTQY
13 TRBJ2-5 TRBV4-1 ASSLSGGEQETQY
14 TRBJ2-1 TRBV25-1 ASSPPIVQNYNEQF
13 TRBJ2-7 TRBV4-3 ASSQGLQGAYEQY
13 TRBJ1-1 TRBV5-4 ASSSILTGVLEAF
16 TRBJ2-3 TRBV28 ASSLMSLAGGSGDTQY
15 TRBJ1-5 TRBV28 ASSFSRHRQSNQPQH
10 TRBJ2-2 TRBV7-3 ASTRGAGELF
12 TRBJ1-5 TRBV28 ASSNQGGNQPQH
11 TRBJ1-4 TRBV7-9 ASSSTGFEKLF
14 TRBJ1-1 TRBV4-3 ASSQATGLMNTEAF
12 TRBJ2-7 TRBV28 ASSPPPGTYEQY
13 TRBJ2-7 TRBV13 ASSSREGRFYEQY
12 TRBJ2-1 TRBV6-5 ASRGTGKRNEQF
14 TRBJ2-7 TRBV5-1 ASSPQVGGLSYEQY
11 TRBJ2-1 TRBV19 ASRGTVNNEQF
17 TRBJ2-3 TRBV21-1 ASSPRGEVNGRATDTQY
16 TRBJ2-1 TRBV3-1/TRBV3-2 ASSQDPSTGLAGDEQF
12 TRBJ2-7 TRBV28 AILAGRPSYEQY
12 TRBJ2-3 TRBV7-8 ASSLRLSPDTQY
14 TRBJ2-5 TRBV28 ASSLGGLEGRETQY
12 TRBJ2-5 TRBV5-1 ASSSRQGRETQY
12 TRBJ1-4 TRBV19 ASRNRGLDEKLF
15 TRBJ2-7 TRBV5-4 ASSLAGPGQGSYEQY
12 TRBJ2-2 TRBV6-4 ASRKEHTTGELF
11 TRBJ2-7 TRBV7-9 ASSLSGVHEQY
14 TRBJ2-5 TRBV28 ASSTETGPLPETQY
13 TRBJ2-1 TRBV5-6 ASSLVSGRNNEQF
11 TRBJ2-4 TRBV7-9 ASSLAGENIQY
12 TRBJ1-5 TRBV2 ASSLGQGYQPQH
12 TRBJ1-5 TRBV28 ASSRTGGDQPQH
12 TRBJ2-2 TRBV7-2 ASSLEGLVRELF
12 TRBJ1-3 TRBV5-4 ASSNDRTGNTIY
14 TRBJ2-7 TRBV27 ASSLRAAGRSYEQY
13 TRBJ2-7 TRBV9 ASSVDPSGSLEQY
12 TRBJ2-2 TRBV5-1 ASSFRPSTGELF
12 TRBJ2-7 TRBV11-2 ASTFGSGVYEQY
15 TRBJ2-7 TRBV29-1 SALGQGDSILTYEQY
14 TRBJ2-7 TRBV2 ASSEGLERLSYEQY
13 TRBJ1-5 TRBV7-2 ASRPGTGDNQPQH
13 TRBJ1-3 TRBV5-6 ASSLSDSSGNTIY
12 TRBJ2-7 TRBV24-1 ATSDAGQGDEQY
12 TRBJ2-5 TRBV19 ASSIGDKQETQY
10 TRBJ1-5 TRBV6-5 AGGINNQPQH
12 TRBJ1-2 TRBV19 ASTPRRSDYGYT
14 TRBJ2-2 TRBV5-1 ASSLQAVGHTGELF
15 TRBJ2-3 TRBV6-4 ASSDTDRSSLPDTQY
13 TRBJ1-1 TRBV14 ASSQGQGLNTEAF